The 31 T cell receptor beta chains in this list originate from one sample, sequenced in a study of blood T cell repertoires in COVID-19. Measured with immunoSEQ multiplex PCR; TCRdb has only the in-frame clones, and not every one. This sample has more than 65,000 clones, with around 85% found just once. Sequencing input: peripheral blood. Every receptor here comes from a man in his fifties or sixties with acute or convalescent COVID-19.

The chain recombines TRBV3-1 (or the pseudogene TRBV3-2) with TRBJ1-1, with a possible D match to TRBD1 (5 bases). Between the trimmed V and J ends, which lost 1 base and 4 bases, there was a span of 10 bases. Germline-derived CDR1 and CDR2 are LGHDT and YNNKEL (reference sequence). The CDR3 consists of 14 residues. The CDR3 protein is CASSQGGGSTEAFF. The CDR3 coding sequence is TGTGCCAGCAGCCAAGGGGGGGGGTCCACTGAAGCTTTCTTT.

The chain couples TRBV5-1 to TRBJ2-1; D is possibly TRBD1 (5 bases). This CDR3 spans 14 amino acids. CDR1 and CDR2 from the germline V gene are SGHRS and YFSETQ. The V and J ends lost 4 bases and 9 bases respectively, with 17 bases between them. DNA of the CDR3: TGCGCCAGCAGCGAACAGGCCCTGAGTATTGAGCAGTTCTTC. It encodes CASSEQALSIEQFF.

Of note for this clone: Other nucleotide sequences in the sample specify the same CDR3. V gene TRBV12-3 or TRBV12-4 combines with J gene TRBJ1-2, with a weak D call TRBD1 (5 bases). The CDR3 is 13 residues long. The germline V and J ends were trimmed by 3 bases and 4 bases, with 9 bases remaining between them. The CDR3 DNA is TGTGCCAGCAGTTTGGGGGGGATCTATGGCTACACCTTC. Translated, it gives CASSLGGIYGYTF.

This chain connects TRBV19 to TRBJ1-5, with D perhaps TRBD1 (5 bases). Deletions cut 6 bases from V and 4 bases from J, with 10 bases between. CDR3 length equals 13 residues. Germline CDR1 LNHDA, CDR2 SQIVND (reference sequence). The CDR3 DNA is TGTGCCAGTAGCATGACAGAGAATCAGCCCCAGCATTTT. This sequence encodes CASSMTENQPQHF.

Only a few counts were recorded for this clone. V gene TRBV11-2 combines with J gene TRBJ1-4; 9 nucleotides agree with TRBD1. CDR1 SGHAT and CDR2 FQNNGV come from the germline V gene. Trimming at V came to 3 bases and at J to 5 bases, leaving 10 bases not matched to a gene. The CDR3 is made up of 17 amino acids. This CDR3 reads CASSLGQGQGLNEKLFF. The CDR3 DNA sequence: TGTGCCAGCAGCTTGGGCCAGGGACAGGGCCTAAATGAAAAACTGTTTTTT.

The V and J genes are TRBV18 and TRBJ1-1, with D maybe TRBD1 (5 bases). The CDR3 has 13 amino acids. Germline V gene sequence: CDR1 KGHSH, CDR2 LQKENI. V was trimmed by 3 bases and J by 4 bases, leaving 9 bases between them. CDR3 loop: CASSPSQGTEAFF. The CDR3, as DNA: TGTGCCAGCTCACCGAGTCAGGGCACTGAAGCTTTCTTT.

The chain recombines TRBV11-2 with TRBJ1-6, with D possibly matching TRBD1 (6 bases). CDR3 length equals 15 residues. CDR1 and CDR2 from the germline V gene are SGHAT and FQNNGV. The V and J ends lost 0 bases and 7 bases respectively, with 10 bases between them. The chain's CDR3 is CASSLDTGRNSPLHF. The CDR3 region has the DNA TGTGCCAGCAGCTTAGATACAGGGAGAAATTCACCCCTCCACTTT. Variable domain in full (rest from reference TRBV11-2 and TRBJ1-6): EAGVAQSPRYKIIEKRQSVAFWCNPISGHATLYWYQQILGQGPKLLIQFQNNGVVDDSQLPKDRFSAERLKGVDSTLKIQPAKLEDSAVYLCASSLDTGRNSPLHFGNGTRLTVT.

The V and J genes are TRBV3-1 (or the pseudogene TRBV3-2) and TRBJ1-6; D remains ambiguous. CDR3 size: 13 residues. CDR1 and CDR2 (germline): LGHDT, YNNKEL (reference sequence). V was pared by 4 bases and J by 3 bases, with 4 bases between. The CDR3 loop is CASSLNYNSPLHF. CDR3 nucleotide sequence: TGTGCCAGCAGCCTTAACTATAATTCACCCCTCCACTTT.

Here the CDR3 reads CASYRGRGGGYTF. The CDR3 DNA sequence: TGTGCCTCTTACAGGGGGCGAGGAGGTGGGTACACCTTC. The chain is built from TRBV21-1 and TRBJ1-2; the table names TRBD1, a call not compared with the DNA. TRBV21-1 is marked as a pseudogene. The CDR3 extends over 13 amino acids.

V is TRBV4-3 and J is TRBJ2-1; weak D call: TRBD2 (7 bases). The germline V gene encodes CDR1 LGHNA and CDR2 YSLEER. The CDR3 has 15 residues. Trimming removed 1 base at V and 5 bases at J, with 12 bases between. CDR3 DNA sequence: TGCGCCAGCAGCCAAGGCGGGGGCCTAAACAATGAGCAGTTCTTC. The encoded protein is CASSQGGGLNNEQFF.

The rearrangement joins TRBV4-1 to TRBJ2-7; 9 bases fit TRBD1. The CDR3 spans 15 residues. Germline loops: CDR1 MGHRA, CDR2 YSYEKL. V shed 1 base and J 1 base; nucleotides not matched to a gene: 2. CDR3 amino acids: CASSQGGQGSYEQYF. For the CDR3, the DNA is TGCGCCAGCAGCCAAGGGGGACAGGGATCCTACGAGCAGTACTTC.

In the case of this clone: Other DNA sequences within the sample encode an identical CDR3. The chain couples TRBV30 to TRBJ1-3; D is uncertain. The germline gives CDR1 GTSNPN, CDR2 SVGIG (reference sequence). Trimming shortened V by 0 bases and J by 4 bases, and 10 bases separated the two germline ends. This CDR3 spans 14 amino acids. For the CDR3, the DNA is TGTGCCTGGAGTGTAGGAGGGTCAGGAAACACCATATATTTT. It is translated as CAWSVGGSGNTIYF.

The CDR3 spells CASSIRELLRTEAFF. The CDR3 DNA follows: TGTGCCAGTAGTATTCGAGAGCTTCTGAGAACTGAAGCTTTCTTT. The chain joins TRBV19 to TRBJ1-1, with D uncertain. This CDR3 region has 15 residues. The V end was cut by 3 bases, the J end by 5 bases, with 16 bases between. Germline CDR1 reads LNHDA; CDR2 reads SQIVND (reference sequence).

In its sample, this clone was seen a few times. The genes are TRBV11-2 and TRBJ2-2; D not resolved. This CDR3 has 15 amino acids. The V end lost 0 bases, the J end lost 2 bases, and 7 bases lay between the germline ends. Germline lookup yields CDR1 SGHAT and CDR2 FQNNGV. The CDR3 sequence is CASSLESGNTGELFF. The CDR3 bases are TGTGCCAGCAGCTTAGAATCGGGTAACACCGGGGAGCTGTTTTTT. The full variable domain, completed using reference TRBV11-2 and TRBJ2-2, is EAGVAQSPRYKIIEKRQSVAFWCNPISGHATLYWYQQILGQGPKLLIQFQNNGVVDDSQLPKDRFSAERLKGVDSTLKIQPAKLEDSAVYLCASSLESGNTGELFFGEGSRLTVL.

The chain is built from TRBV19 and TRBJ1-6, with 10 bases fitting TRBD1. The CDR3 consists of 16 residues. CDR1 is LNHDA and CDR2 is SQIVND in the germline V gene (reference sequence). Trimming took 7 bases from V and 9 from J; bases not matched to a gene: 12. The CDR3 coding sequence is TGTGCCAGTACCGCCGGGACAGGGGTGCCAACTTCACCCCTCCACTTT. Its translation: CASTAGTGVPTSPLHF.

The rearrangement links TRBV15 to TRBJ2-5, with TRBD1 as a possible D gene (5 bases). Germline values: CDR1 LNHNV, CDR2 YYDKDF (reference sequence). The CDR3 extends over 16 amino acids. V was cut by 1 base and J by 4 bases, with 16 bases left in between. The CDR3 DNA is TGTGCCACCAGCAGAGGGAACGGGCCTAGGGGAGAGACCCAGTACTTC. Translating gives CATSRGNGPRGETQYF.

This sequence joins TRBV4-1 and TRBJ1-5; a weak D match, TRBD1 (6 bases). CDR1 is MGHRA and CDR2 is YSYEKL in the germline V gene. The CDR3 sequence is 16 residues long. V shed 0 bases and J shed 7 bases, with 16 bases lying between them. The CDR3 sequence is CASSQEGFSTGQPQHF. The CDR3, as DNA: TGCGCCAGCAGCCAAGAGGGGTTTAGCACAGGGCAGCCCCAGCATTTT.

CDR3 sequence (DNA): TGTGGGTGGGGGGAGATGAACACTGAAGCTTTCTTT. The encoded protein is CGWGEMNTEAFF. J is TRBJ1-1 and V is TRBV30, with D tentatively TRBD1 (5 bases). The CDR3 covers 12 residues. Germline V lookup: CDR1 GTSNPN, CDR2 SVGIG (reference sequence).

The CDR3 DNA reads TGTGCCAGCAGCCCGGAGGCGGGCGGAGAGACCCAGTACTTC. Translated, it gives CASSPEAGGETQYF. V usage is TRBV5-6 and J usage is TRBJ2-5; possibly TRBD2 for D (5 bases). This CDR3 region has 14 residues. CDR1 and CDR2 from the germline V gene are SGHDT and YYEEEE. Trimming cost V 4 bases and J 4 bases, with 14 bases left between them.

CDR3 in DNA: TGTGCCAGCAGTTCGTACTTACTAAATGAGCAGTTCTTC. Protein sequence: CASSSYLLNEQFF. This rearrangement joins TRBV6-2 or TRBV6-3 to TRBJ2-1; D unclear. V gave up 4 bases and J gave up 7 bases, with 11 bases separating them. CDR1 MNHEY and CDR2 SVGEGT come from the germline V gene. CDR3 length: 13 residues.

The chain combines TRBV9 with TRBJ2-5; 13 nucleotides align to TRBD2. The V gene end was trimmed by 4 bases and the J gene end by 5 bases; junction bases not matched to a gene: 5. Germline V lookup: CDR1 SGDLS, CDR2 YYNGEE. This CDR3 spans 15 amino acids. The CDR3 DNA reads as TGTGCCAGCAGCCCACTAGCGGGGGGGCGGGAGACCCAGTACTTC. Residues: CASSPLAGGRETQYF.

This rearrangement joins TRBV5-4 to TRBJ1-2, with 8 bases identical to TRBD1. The CDR3 loop spans 13 amino acids. J was trimmed by 1 base and V by 7 bases; bases with no gene match: 3. Germline CDR1 SGHNT, CDR2 YYREEE (reference sequence). CDR3 nucleotide sequence: TGTGCCAGCCGGGACAGGATTAACTATGGCTACACCTTC. It is translated as CASRDRINYGYTF.

This clone has just one count. V gene TRBV5-1 combines with J gene TRBJ2-1; D is unclear. The V gene lost 0 bases and the J gene lost 5 bases, with 9 bases spanning the gap. Germline CDR1 and CDR2: SGHRS and YFSETQ. The CDR3 consists of 14 residues. The DNA for the CDR3 is TGCGCCAGCAGCTTGGGGGCAGATAACAATGAGCAGTTCTTC. Translated: CASSLGADNNEQFF.

This rearrangement joins TRBV9 to TRBJ1-6; no clear D. Germline V gives CDR1 SGDLS, CDR2 YYNGEE. The CDR3 covers 13 residues. Between the trimmed V and J ends, which lost 0 bases and 8 bases, there was a span of 6 bases. CDR3 sequence: CASSVVGDSPLHF. For the CDR3, the DNA is TGTGCCAGCAGCGTAGTCGGTGATTCACCCCTCCACTTT.

The chain links TRBV5-1 to TRBJ2-4; TRBD2 matches 13 bases. In germline, CDR1 is SGHRS, CDR2 YFSETQ. CDR3 length: 17 amino acids. V lost 0 bases and J lost 8; bases outside the gene matches: 8. DNA of the CDR3: TGCGCCAGCAGCTTGGCCACTAGCGGGGGGGCCCTAGACATTCAGTACTTC. Translating it yields CASSLATSGGALDIQYF.

The chain links TRBV6-2 or TRBV6-3 to TRBJ1-1; possibly TRBD1 for D (6 bases). There are 15 residues in the CDR3. Germline-derived CDR1 and CDR2 are MNHEY and SVGEGT. V was clipped by 2 bases and J by 3 bases, with 13 bases between them. CDR3 in amino acids: CASSYPGQMDTEAFF. DNA for the CDR3: TGTGCCAGCAGTTACCCAGGACAGATGGACACTGAAGCTTTCTTT.

This chain connects TRBV2 to TRBJ2-2, with D hard to call. CDR3 length: 12 residues. Germline V CDR1 and CDR2: SNHLY, FYNNEI. The ends were cut back, 8 bases at V and 4 bases at J, with 8 bases in the middle. CDR3 protein: CASSASTGELFF. CDR3 bases: TGTGCCAGCTCAGCGTCCACCGGGGAGCTGTTTTTT.

This CDR3 is CASSQGSSVSYNEQFF. The CDR3, as DNA: TGTGCCAGCAGCCAAGGTTCCTCTGTCTCCTACAATGAGCAGTTCTTC. The J gene is TRBJ2-1, the V gene TRBV14; D remains unclear. The germline gives CDR1 SGHDN, CDR2 FVKESK. V was cut by 1 base and J by 0 bases, with 10 bases left in between. CDR3 length: 16 amino acids.

This clone was detected only once. V and J are TRBV14 and TRBJ1-2; 7 bases match TRBD1. CDR1 and CDR2 (germline): SGHDN, FVKESK. This CDR3 spans 13 amino acids. The J segment lost 5 bases and the V segment lost 4 bases, leaving 4 bases of the junction unmatched. CDR3 in DNA: TGTGCCAGCAGCCCAGACAGGGTATATGGCTACACCTTC. Translation gives CASSPDRVYGYTF.

The V and J genes are TRBV5-1 and TRBJ2-6; D perhaps matches TRBD1 (6 bases). Germline CDR1 is SGHRS and CDR2 is YFSETQ. The V end was cut by 4 bases, the J end by 2 bases, with 10 bases between. CDR3 size: 15 residues. CDR3 nucleotides: TGCGCCAGCAGCCAGGACAGCCCTGGGGCCAACGTCCTGACTTTC. The encoded protein is CASSQDSPGANVLTF.

The chain carries TRBV6-5 and TRBJ2-3, with 11 bases lining up with TRBD1. CDR1 is MNHEY and CDR2 is SVGAGI in the germline V gene. The CDR3 is 14 residues long. The J segment lost 6 bases and the V segment lost 7 bases, leaving 6 bases of the junction unmatched. The CDR3 sequence: CASTQGQGVDTQYF. CDR3 sequence (DNA): TGTGCCAGCACCCAGGGACAGGGGGTGGATACGCAGTATTTT.